Sequencing of this T cell receptor beta chain was carried out in a study of CD8+CD57+ T cells in acquired aplastic anemia. Study-level background: The sorted CD4+ and CD8+ cells yielded an average around 3 ug of DNA. Healthy donors averaged approximately 9.9 million reads for CD4+ cells. Overall study results and limits: In common between the patients and the controls were more than 25 CD8+ CDR3 sequences.

Of note for this clonotype: The antigen is unknown.

Profiling that covered TCR beta VDJ and CDR3 relied on genomic DNA as its template. One entry per CDR3 protein, called by TCRdb with MiXCR from the reads. The top ten hold about 2.5% of the sample, which has some 64,000 distinct CDR3 sequences, about 50% seen once. This receptor was identified in a human donor in good health, serving as a control. Material: sorted CD4+, CD8+, or CD8+CD57+ T cells (not recorded which) from PBMCs.

CDR3 residues: CATSIAGLNTEAFF. DNA for the CDR3: TGTGCCACCAGCATCGCGGGACTGAACACTGAAGCTTTCTTT. This chain links TRBV24-1 with TRBJ1-1; TRBD1 might be the D (5 bases). V lost 7 bases, J lost 0 bases, and 11 bases lay in between. The CDR3 contains 14 residues. Germline lookup yields CDR1 KGHDR and CDR2 SFDVKD.